What follows are 28 T cell receptor beta chains derived from one specimen sequenced in a study of blood T cell repertoires in COVID-19. Repertoires were generated with immunoSEQ multiplex PCR, while TCRdb's copy carries only in-frame clones and drops some. The sample has approximately 230,000 clones, roughly 84% seen once. The sequenced material came from peripheral blood. The receptors stem from a woman in her forties with active or convalescent COVID-19.

This clone was picked up a small number of times. CDR3 loop: CASSLPGTGGSDTQYF. The CDR3 DNA reads TGTGCCAGCAGCTTACCCGGGACAGGGGGCTCGGATACGCAGTATTTT. The rearrangement links TRBV7-3 to TRBJ2-3; the match to TRBD1 covers 12 bases. This CDR3 comprises 16 residues. The germline V gene has CDR1 SGHTA and CDR2 FQGTGA. With 2 bases clipped from V and 6 bases from J, the junction kept 6 bases outside the gene matches. Drawing the rest from reference TRBV7-3 and TRBJ2-3, the complete variable domain is GAGVSQTPSNKVTEKGKYVELRCDPISGHTALYWYRQSLGQGPEFLIYFQGTGAADDSGLPNDRFFAVRPEGSVSTLKIQRTERGDSAVYLCASSLPGTGGSDTQYFGPGTRLTVL.

A single count supports this clone. The rearrangement uses TRBV30 and TRBJ1-1; TRBD1 might be the D (6 bases). The CDR3 totals 13 residues. Trimming took 6 bases from V and 0 from J, leaving 11 bases between them. The V gene's germline CDR1 is GTSNPN and CDR2 SVGIG (reference sequence). The CDR3 is CACSDRMNTEAFF. CDR3 DNA sequence: TGTGCCTGCTCTGACAGGATGAACACTGAAGCTTTCTTT. The full variable domain, rest sourced from reference TRBV30 and TRBJ1-1, is SQTIHQWPATLVQPVGSPLSLECTVEGTSNPNLYWYRQAAGRGLQLLFYSVGIGQISSEVPQNLSASRPQDRQFILSSKKLLLSDSGFYLCACSDRMNTEAFFGQGTRLTVV.

The J gene is TRBJ1-6, the V gene TRBV10-1; 10 bases fit TRBD1. The CDR3 runs 15 residues. The V gene's germline CDR1 is WNHNN and CDR2 SYGVQD (reference sequence). The V segment lost 4 bases and the J segment 6 bases; nucleotides outside the gene matches: 3. CDR3 in DNA: TGCGCCAGCAGTGCGGACAGGGGGTTTAATTCACCCCTCCACTTT. Protein sequence: CASSADRGFNSPLHF.

This chain connects TRBV10-3 to TRBJ1-1; a weak D match, TRBD1 (6 bases). V gave up 0 bases and J gave up 5 bases, with 10 bases separating them. CDR1 and CDR2 (germline): ENHRY, SYGVKD. This CDR3 contains 14 residues. The CDR3 here is CAISESEGVTEAFF. The DNA of the CDR3 is TGTGCCATCAGTGAGTCTGAGGGGGTAACTGAAGCTTTCTTT.

V is TRBV27 and J is TRBJ1-1; 10 bases are shared with TRBD1. In germline, CDR1 is MNHEY, CDR2 SMNVEV (reference sequence). The CDR3 has 15 amino acids. With V trimmed by 1 base and J by 5 bases, 4 bases remained unmatched. DNA for the CDR3: TGTGCCAGCAGTTTATACTGGACAGGGGGAACTGAAGCTTTCTTT. Amino acids: CASSLYWTGGTEAFF.

The rearrangement joins TRBV10-3 to TRBJ1-2; D is possibly TRBD1 (6 bases). This CDR3 has 14 residues. CDR1 and CDR2 from the germline V gene are ENHRY and SYGVKD. Trimming removed 7 bases at V and 6 bases at J, with 18 bases between. CDR3 in amino acids: CAITEQGYANGYTF. The CDR3 nucleotides are TGTGCCATCACCGAACAGGGATACGCTAATGGCTACACCTTC.

CDR3: CASSIRREETQYF. The CDR3 region has the DNA TGTGCCAGCAGCATTAGACGGGAAGAGACCCAGTACTTC. The chain links TRBV21-1 to TRBJ2-5; whether TRBD2, the table's D call, matches the DNA was not checked. TRBV21-1 represents a pseudogene. The CDR3 covers 13 residues.

The chain uses TRBV12-3 or TRBV12-4 and TRBJ2-3; a weak D match, TRBD2 (5 bases). The CDR3 runs 12 residues. V shed 5 bases and J shed 6 bases, with 9 bases lying between them. The CDR3 loop is CASSTRGDTQYF. The CDR3 coding sequence is TGTGCCAGCAGTACTAGAGGCGATACGCAGTATTTT.

This clone was seen more than once but under ten times. The gene calls are TRBV27 and TRBJ1-5; possibly TRBD1 for D (5 bases). Germline V gives CDR1 MNHEY, CDR2 SMNVEV (reference sequence). The V end lost 0 bases, the J end lost 10 bases, and 13 bases lay between the germline ends. The length of the CDR3 is 14 residues. The CDR3 here is CASSLSQGISPQHF. CDR3 nucleotide sequence: TGTGCCAGCAGTTTATCGCAGGGAATCAGCCCCCAGCATTTT.

The chain links TRBV2 to TRBJ2-7; D gene ambiguous. Per germline, CDR1 SNHLY and CDR2 FYNNEI. The CDR3 is 12 residues long. Trimming cost V 8 bases and J 4 bases, with 12 bases left between them. CDR3 nucleotide sequence: TGTGCCAGCCACACCGGGTTTTACGAGCAGTACGTC. Translation: CASHTGFYEQYV.

This clone was found once. DNA for the CDR3: TGCACCAGCCAACGGACAGGGGCCTCTTCAATGAACACTGAAGCTTTCTTT. Translation gives CTSQRTGASSMNTEAFF. V and J are TRBV1 and TRBJ1-1; the table's TRBD1 call for D was not verified on the DNA. TRBV1 is shown as a pseudogene. This CDR3 spans 17 amino acids.

This chain uses TRBV6-2 or TRBV6-3 with TRBJ2-2; D possibly corresponds to TRBD2 (5 bases). The CDR3 is 15 residues long. Trimming shortened V by 2 bases and J by 6 bases, and 13 bases separated the two germline ends. CDR1 is MNHEY, CDR2 SVGEGT, per germline. DNA of the CDR3: TGTGCCAGCAGTTACAGGGCAGCGGTTGCCGGGGAGCTGTTTTTT. Protein: CASSYRAAVAGELFF.

This clone was counted only a few times. The gene calls are TRBV3-1 (or the pseudogene TRBV3-2) and TRBJ2-2; no definite D call. Per the germline V gene, CDR1 is LGHDT and CDR2 is YNNKEL (reference sequence). Trimming stripped 1 base from V and 10 bases from J, with 7 bases between. The CDR3 extends over 12 amino acids. CDR3 residues: CASSQGPLELFF. The CDR3 DNA follows: TGTGCCAGCAGCCAAGGTCCATTGGAGCTGTTTTTT.

This rearrangement joins TRBV3-1 (or the pseudogene TRBV3-2) to TRBJ2-2; a possible D gene is TRBD2 (6 bases). The CDR3 runs 17 residues. Germline CDR1 LGHDT, CDR2 YNNKEL (reference sequence). Trimming left V 0 bases short and J 5 bases short, with 16 bases between. DNA of the CDR3: TGTGCCAGCAGCCAAGATCCCCGGCAGGGAGGAACCGGGGAGCTGTTTTTT. This gives the protein CASSQDPRQGGTGELFF.

The chain has TRBV7-8 and TRBJ1-5; D is perhaps TRBD1 (5 bases). The germline gives CDR1 SGHVS, CDR2 FQNEAQ. The CDR3 extends over 15 amino acids. Trimming pared 4 bases from V and 3 bases from J, leaving 13 bases between. The CDR3 sequence: CASSSGDVINQPQHF. Here the CDR3 DNA reads TGTGCCAGCAGCTCGGGGGACGTAATCAATCAGCCCCAGCATTTT.

This clone was recorded only once. The chain uses TRBV6-5 and TRBJ2-1; D is possibly TRBD1 (5 bases). CDR1 is MNHEY, CDR2 SVGAGI, per germline. Trimming took 6 bases from V and 2 from J, leaving 11 bases between them. CDR3 size: 14 residues. The CDR3 DNA follows: TGTGCCAGCAGGGGGCAAAAACCCTACAATGAGCAGTTCTTC. Residues: CASRGQKPYNEQFF.

This chain uses TRBV19 with TRBJ1-4; 11 nucleotides agree with TRBD1. Germline CDR1 is LNHDA and CDR2 is SQIVND (reference sequence). The CDR3 runs to 19 residues. V shed 7 bases and J 3 bases; nucleotides not matched to a gene: 16. The CDR3 coding sequence is TGTGCCAGTAAAAGTCTATCCGGGACAGGGGGTGCGCCTAATGAAAAACTGTTTTTT. It is translated as CASKSLSGTGGAPNEKLFF.

The J gene is TRBJ1-6, the V gene TRBV2; 10 nucleotides match TRBD1. V was pared by 2 bases and J by 7 bases, with 5 bases of the junction left unmatched. Germline CDR1 SNHLY, CDR2 FYNNEI. This CDR3 has 16 amino acids. In DNA, the CDR3 is TGTGCCAGCAGTGAACGACAGGGGGCGCAAAATTCACCCCTCCACTTT. Encoded protein: CASSERQGAQNSPLHF. The entire variable domain, with the rest obtained from reference TRBV2 and TRBJ1-6, is as follows: EPEVTQTPSHQVTQMGQEVILRCVPISNHLYFYWYRQILGQKVEFLVSFYNNEISEKSEIFDDQFSVERPDGSNFTLKIRSTKLEDSAMYFCASSERQGAQNSPLHFGNGTRLTVT.

This clone has only one observation. The chain uses TRBV5-5 and TRBJ2-2, with D perhaps TRBD2 (5 bases). This CDR3 is built from 15 residues. Between the trimmed V and J ends, which lost 2 bases and 6 bases, there was a span of 14 bases. Germline V gives CDR1 SGHKS, CDR2 YYEKEE (reference sequence). The CDR3 nucleotides are TGTGCCAGCAGCTTCCTAGCAGGTCGTGCCGGGGAGCTGTTTTTT. Translation gives CASSFLAGRAGELFF.

The CDR3 region is CASSLSSRASTGELFF. CDR3 nucleotides: TGCGCCAGCAGCTTGAGTTCCAGGGCTAGCACCGGGGAGCTGTTTTTT. The chain couples TRBV5-1 to TRBJ2-2, with D tentatively TRBD1 (5 bases). The germline V gene encodes CDR1 SGHRS and CDR2 YFSETQ. This CDR3 region has 16 residues. The V end lost 1 base, the J end lost 4 bases, and 14 bases lay between the germline ends.

This chain uses TRBV3-1 (or the pseudogene TRBV3-2) with TRBJ1-1, with a weak D call TRBD1 (5 bases). The germline V and J ends were trimmed by 6 bases and 1 base, with 9 bases remaining between them. The CDR3 totals 13 residues. Germline assignment: CDR1 LGHDT and CDR2 YNNKEL (reference sequence). CDR3 protein: CASSRTTNTEAFF. DNA for the CDR3: TGTGCCAGCAGTCGGACAACGAACACTGAAGCTTTCTTT.

V gene TRBV9 combines with J gene TRBJ2-7, with D uncertain. V lost 1 base to trimming and J lost 0 bases, with 8 bases between them. The germline V gene has CDR1 SGDLS and CDR2 YYNGEE. This CDR3 comprises 14 residues. The CDR3 sequence is CASSVNSRSYEQYF. CDR3 DNA sequence: TGTGCCAGCAGCGTAAACAGTCGCTCCTACGAGCAGTACTTC.

The J gene is TRBJ2-5, the V gene TRBV5-4; TRBD1 aligns across 8 bases. The CDR3 length is 14 residues. Germline trimming cut 1 base from V and 7 bases from J; bases unmatched to any gene: 6. The germline V gene has CDR1 SGHNT and CDR2 YYREEE (reference sequence). The DNA for the CDR3 is TGTGCCAGCAGCTTGTCAGGGGGCCAACCGACCCAGTACTTC. Its protein product is CASSLSGGQPTQYF.

V is TRBV6-5 and J is TRBJ2-1; D might be TRBD1 (6 bases). Germline V gives CDR1 MNHEY, CDR2 SVGAGI. This CDR3 contains 11 residues. The germline V and J ends were trimmed by 9 bases and 6 bases, with 9 bases remaining between them. The CDR3 is CASRTVNEQFF. For the CDR3, the DNA is TGTGCCAGTAGGACAGTCAATGAGCAGTTCTTC.

The gene calls are TRBV19 and TRBJ1-2; D possibly corresponds to TRBD1 (5 bases). Deletions cut 1 base from V and 6 bases from J, with 9 bases between. The CDR3 contains 13 residues. The V gene's germline CDR1 is LNHDA and CDR2 SQIVND (reference sequence). CDR3 in amino acids: CASSIGSGNGYTF. Written as DNA, the CDR3 is TGTGCCAGTAGTATAGGCTCAGGGAATGGCTACACCTTC.

The V gene is TRBV30, the J gene TRBJ1-1; D may be TRBD1 (5 bases). CDR3 length equals 12 residues. Between the trimmed V and J ends, which lost 5 bases and 5 bases, there was a span of 12 bases. The germline CDR1 and CDR2 sequences are GTSNPN and SVGIG (reference sequence). The CDR3 here is CAWEQVMTEAFF. For the CDR3, the DNA is TGTGCCTGGGAACAGGTAATGACTGAAGCTTTCTTT.

The V gene is TRBV6-6, the J gene TRBJ2-3, with TRBD1 matching over 7 bases. V gave up 2 bases and J gave up 6 bases; unmatched junction bases: 11. Germline assignment: CDR1 MNHNY and CDR2 SVGAGI (reference sequence). The CDR3 consists of 16 residues. The chain's CDR3 is CASSYGVGGIGDTQYF. The CDR3 nucleotides read TGTGCCAGCAGTTACGGGGTAGGGGGCATTGGGGATACGCAGTATTTT.

A word on this clone: In the same sample, other DNA sequences code for this CDR3. The rearrangement uses TRBV2 and TRBJ1-2; D is ambiguous. The V gene lost 3 bases and the J gene lost 4 bases, with 6 bases spanning the gap. Germline V gene data show CDR1 as SNHLY and CDR2 as FYNNEI. The CDR3 contains 12 residues. CDR3 nucleotides: TGTGCCAGCAGTGACAGAAGCTATGGCTACACCTTC. This gives the protein CASSDRSYGYTF.